These 5 T cell receptor beta chains came from one sample sequenced in a study of cytomegalovirus exposure and HLA in healthy donors. PCR primers comprised 60 Vbeta and 13 Jbeta primers. Profiling relied on immunoSEQ multiplex PCR, and the TCRdb table lists in-frame clones only, not all of them. The sample consists of under 100,000 clones, around 73% of them appearing once. The sample comprised PBMCs. The receptors derive from a man in his forties or fifties in good health and CMV-seronegative.

The V gene is TRBV30, the J gene TRBJ1-2; D is perhaps TRBD1 (6 bases). Germline CDR1 and CDR2: GTSNPN and SVGIG (reference sequence). The CDR3 spans 13 residues. V was pared by 4 bases and J by 0 bases, with 9 bases between. The CDR3 region is CAWTGGPNYGYTF. The CDR3 DNA reads TGTGCCTGGACGGGGGGGCCTAACTATGGCTACACCTTC.

This clone appeared a single time. The CDR3 does not end in the conserved phenylalanine or tryptophan, so this is likely a read error. The limits of the CDR3 on the DNA are not certain, so only TCRdb's listed CDR3 is given. The chain links TRBV11-2 to TRBJ1-2. Germline CDR1 reads SGHAT; CDR2 reads FQNNGV. The CDR3 length is 14 residues, termini included. The CDR3 sequence: CASSLDRRGVQKAA.

The chain has TRBV29-1 and TRBJ2-7; tentative D call: TRBD2 (6 bases). This CDR3 has 14 residues. Germline V lookup: CDR1 SQVTM, CDR2 ANQGSEA. Trimming left V 6 bases short and J 3 bases short, with 18 bases between. Written as DNA, the CDR3 is TGCAGCGTGATCGGACTGGGACTCTTCTACGAGCAGTACTTC. Its protein product is CSVIGLGLFYEQYF.

The rearrangement uses TRBV5-1 and TRBJ2-5; D possibly corresponds to TRBD2 (7 bases). V lost 6 bases and J 4 bases, leaving 19 bases between the germline ends. The CDR3 runs 15 residues. Germline V gene sequence: CDR1 SGHRS, CDR2 YFSETQ. The CDR3 loop reads CASNPSRGAVETQYF. CDR3 bases: TGCGCCAGCAACCCCTCCCGGGGGGCCGTAGAGACCCAGTACTTC.

The rearrangement links TRBV4-1 to TRBJ2-3; 10 bases are shared with TRBD2. Trimming removed 1 base from V and 7 bases from J; junction bases left unmatched: 11. Germline V gives CDR1 MGHRA, CDR2 YSYEKL. The CDR3 runs to 17 residues. In DNA form, the CDR3 reads TGCGCCAGCAGCCAAGCGGAGGCTAGCGGGGGACATTATACGCAGTATTTT. This sequence encodes CASSQAEASGGHYTQYF.